The rows below give T cell receptor beta chains drawn from one sample of a study of shared clonotypes between healthy human individuals. The data were produced by immunoSEQ multiplex PCR, yet TCRdb's version contains in-frame clones alone and is incomplete. The sample lists about a million clones, roughly 77% seen once, with approximately 0.95% in the top ten. Sequencing input: memory CD4+ T cells from PBMCs. The source of these receptors is a man in his late teens or twenties in good health. Some clones in this sample may be carry-over from other donors' samples. CDR3s include the opening cysteine and the closing phenylalanine or tryptophan. D genes are given only for firm matches. Only some rows state a clone size, as once, few, many or a class for expanded clones.

>TRBJ2-2|-|-|TRBV7-2
TGTGCCAGCAGCTTCAGGACTGGAGACACCGGGGAGCTGTTTTTT
CASSFRTGDTGELFF
>TRBJ2-1|TRBD2|-|TRBV11-3
TGTGCCAGCAGCACCGGACTAGCGGGAGGAGATGAGCAGTTCTTC
CASSTGLAGGDEQFF
>TRBJ1-2|-|-|TRBV4-2
TGTGCCAGCAGCCAAGTTTCGACAGTGAAAGGCTACACCTTC
CASSQVSTVKGYTF
>TRBJ1-2|-|-|TRBV29-1
TGCAGCGTTGCCCGGGACGGTCCTTATGGCTACACCTTC
CSVARDGPYGYTF
>TRBJ2-1|TRBD2|-|TRBV7-8
TGTGCCAGCAGCTTAGCTGGGGGAGGGCCTTTAACGAATGAGCAGTTCTTC
CASSLAGGGPLTNEQFF
>TRBJ2-7|-|-|TRBV2
TGTGCCAGCAGTGAAGCGCTGGTGGAGTACTTC
CASSEALVEYF
>TRBJ2-1|-|-|TRBV6-5
TGTGCCAGCAAGGAGGCCTTTTACAATGAGCAGTTCTTC
CASKEAFYNEQFF
>TRBJ2-1|TRBD2|-|TRBV6-5
TGTGCCACGAAAACAGCGGGAGTGGGCAATGAGCAGTTCTTC
CATKTAGVGNEQFF
>TRBJ2-1|TRBD2|-|TRBV9
TGTGCCAGCTCCGGGGGGTGGCAGAACAATGAGCAGTTCTTC
CASSGGWQNNEQFF
>TRBJ1-2|-|-|TRBV11-1
TGTGCCAGCAGCGCCACCCCGGGGACCGCCGGGGGCTACACCTTC
CASSATPGTAGGYTF
>TRBJ1-2|TRBD1|-|TRBV19
TGTGCCAGTAGACGACAGGGCAACTATGGCTACACCTTC
CASRRQGNYGYTF
>TRBJ2-5|-|-|TRBV5-1
TGCGCCAGCACCCGGTCCGGAAACCAAGAGACCCAGTACTTC
CASTRSGNQETQYF
>TRBJ2-3|-|-|TRBV28
TGTGCCAGCACCGCCGGGTCGGTGTCAGATACGCAGTATTTT
CASTAGSVSDTQYF
>TRBJ2-3|TRBD1|-|TRBV5-1
TGCGCCAGCAGCGACCCTCGGACAGGGGGCACGGATACGCAGTATTTT
CASSDPRTGGTDTQYF
>TRBJ1-1|TRBD1|once|TRBV2
TGTGCCAGCAGCGGACAGGGTGGGGTGACTGAAGCTTTCTTT
CASSGQGGVTEAFF
>TRBJ1-1|TRBD1|-|TRBV5-1
TGCGCCAGCAGCCTGGACAGGGATAATGGTGAAGCTTTCTTT
CASSLDRDNGEAFF
>TRBJ2-6|-|-|TRBV18
TGTGCCAGCTCACAAAACAGGGTTTTGGGTTCTGGGGCCAACGTCCTGACTTTC
CASSQNRVLGSGANVLTF
>TRBJ1-1|-|-|TRBV28
TGTGCCAGCAGTGGGGGACTCTGGGACTTGCAAACTGAAGCTTTCTTT
CASSGGLWDLQTEAFF
>TRBJ1-2|-|few|TRBV30
TGTGCCTGGAGCATCACAGGGTATCGGGGCTACACCTTC
CAWSITGYRGYTF
>TRBJ1-4|TRBD1|few|TRBV5-1
TGCGCCAGCAGCACTACAGGGGTAGCTAATGAAAAACTGTTTTTT
CASSTTGVANEKLFF
>TRBJ2-1|-|-|TRBV28
TGTGCCAGCAGTTCAATACCCCGGACAGAGCAGTTCTTC
CASSSIPRTEQFF
>TRBJ2-7|TRBD2|-|TRBV10-3
TGTGCCATCAGTGAGAGGGAGGGGCAGTACTTC
CAISEREGQYF
>TRBJ2-7|TRBD1|-|TRBV4-2
TGTGCCAGCAGCCTAGACAGGGGGCTGGCCTACGAGCAGTACTTC
CASSLDRGLAYEQYF
>TRBJ1-1|-|-|TRBV28
TGTGCCAGCAGTTTCCCCGGCTTTTCAGGGGAGGGCCTGGGCACTGAAGCTTTCTTT
CASSFPGFSGEGLGTEAFF
>TRBJ1-2|TRBD1|-|TRBV2
TGTGCCAGCAGCTGGGACAGGGAAAATGGCTACACCTTC
CASSWDRENGYTF
>TRBJ2-4|TRBD1|-|TRBV7-9
TGTGCCAGCACCTCACTCAGGGGGATGACCAAAAACATTCAGTACTTC
CASTSLRGMTKNIQYF
>TRBJ1-1|TRBD1|-|TRBV28
TGTGCCAGCAGTCAGACAGGGGAAGCTTTCTTT
CASSQTGEAFF
>TRBJ2-3|-|-|TRBV5-8
TGTGCCAGCAGCTTTTTAGGTCTGGTGTGGGCGTCGAGTAGCACAGATACGCAGTATTTT
CASSFLGLVWASSSTDTQYF
>TRBJ2-4|-|-|TRBV5-1
TGCGCCAGCAGCTTGTTTGGGGTGGGAAACATTCAGTACTTC
CASSLFGVGNIQYF
>TRBJ2-3|TRBD2|few|TRBV6-6
TGTGCCAGCAGCCCCGGGAGGGAGGCAGATACGCAGTATTTT
CASSPGREADTQYF
>TRBJ1-1|-|-|TRBV10-2
TGCGCCAGCAGTAGTTGGAATATGAACACTGAAGCTTTCTTT
CASSSWNMNTEAFF
>TRBJ1-4|TRBD1|-|TRBV5-4
TGTGCCAGCAGCCTGGACAGGGGGGGTGGTGAAAAACTGTTTTTT
CASSLDRGGGEKLFF
>TRBJ2-4|TRBD1|once|TRBV2
TGTGCCAGCAGTGGACCGACAGGGTGGCAAAACATTCAGTACTTC
CASSGPTGWQNIQYF
>TRBJ1-5|-|few|TRBV18
TGTGCCAGCTCACGACAGCAGGGTAATCAGCCCCAGCATTTT
CASSRQQGNQPQHF
>TRBJ2-3|TRBD1|few|TRBV29-1
TGCAGCGGCGACAGGGGGGGCACAGATACGCAGTATTTT
CSGDRGGTDTQYF
>TRBJ1-4|-|once|TRBV10-3
TGTGCCATCAGTGAGGTGGGGGGCCGGGGAGAAAAACTGTTTTTT
CAISEVGGRGEKLFF
>TRBJ2-1|TRBD1|few|TRBV11-3
TGTGCCAGCAGCCCTAGGACAGGGGGCAATGAGCAGTTCTTC
CASSPRTGGNEQFF
>TRBJ2-1|-|-|TRBV7-3
TGTGCCAGCAGCCCCGGACCCCATTACAATGAGCAGTTCTTC
CASSPGPHYNEQFF
>TRBJ1-5|-|-|TRBV6-1
TGTGCCAGCAGTGAAGTCAGGTTGGGTGAGCCCCAGCATTTT
CASSEVRLGEPQHF
>TRBJ1-5|-|-|TRBV19
TGTGCCAGTAGTATATGGCTCGGGGGGGCGGGCAATCAGCCCCAGCATTTT
CASSIWLGGAGNQPQHF
>TRBJ2-5|TRBD2|-|TRBV9
TGTGCCAGCAGCGTAGGTGCTAGCGGGAGATCCGTAGAGACCCAGTACTTC
CASSVGASGRSVETQYF
>TRBJ1-3|-|few|TRBV2
TGTGCCAGCAGTGGCACGGGGGTAAACACCATATATTTT
CASSGTGVNTIYF
>TRBJ2-2|-|-|TRBV28
TGTGCCAGCGAGGGACCAAGCACCGGGGAGCTGTTTTTT
CASEGPSTGELFF
>TRBJ1-4|-|few|TRBV6-5
TGTGCCAGCACTCAACATAGGTCAGGAGGTGAAAAACTGTTTTTT
CASTQHRSGGEKLFF
>TRBJ1-1|-|few|TRBV29-1
TGCAGCGTTGACCCAGGGTCCGGGAACACTGAAGCTTTCTTT
CSVDPGSGNTEAFF
>TRBJ2-1|TRBD2|-|TRBV10-3
TGTGCCATCTCTAGCGGGAGGGACGGTGAGCAGTTCTTC
CAISSGRDGEQFF
>TRBJ2-7|TRBD2|few|TRBV6-6
TGTGCCAGCAGTTACACGGCTAGCGGGAGCTCCTACGAGCAGTACTTC
CASSYTASGSSYEQYF
>TRBJ1-2|-|-|TRBV7-2
TGTGCCAGCAGCCCTACCCCGGGTGGAATGAAATGGTATGGCTACACCTTC
CASSPTPGGMKWYGYTF
>TRBJ2-2|-|-|TRBV5-4
TGTGCCAGCAGCTTGGTGGGCAGGGGATACACCGGGGAGCTGTTTTTT
CASSLVGRGYTGELFF
>TRBJ1-2|-|once|TRBV18
TGTGCCAGCTCACCATCGTCCGAGTATGGCTACACCTTC
CASSPSSEYGYTF
>TRBJ1-1|-|-|TRBV5-1
TGCGCCAGCAGCTTGTATGGGAAGAACACTGAAGCTTTCTTT
CASSLYGKNTEAFF
>TRBJ1-2|-|-|TRBV4-2
TGTGCCAGCAGCCAGCCAGGCGGGGGGCCCTATGGCTACACCTTC
CASSQPGGGPYGYTF
>TRBJ2-2|-|-|TRBV20-1
TGCAGTGCTAGTACGGGAGGGGAGCTGTTTTTT
CSASTGGELFF
>TRBJ1-3|-|-|TRBV9
TGTGCCAGCAGCGTAGGCGGGGCCGAAAACACCATATATTTT
CASSVGGAENTIYF
>TRBJ1-5|-|-|TRBV28
TGTGCCAGCAGTCCCTTGGGAGCTCGCAGCAATCAGCCCCAGCATTTT
CASSPLGARSNQPQHF